The rows below give T cell receptor beta chains drawn from one sample of a study of blood T cell repertoires in COVID-19. This table comes from immunoSEQ multiplex PCR, and its TCRdb copy is limited to in-frame clones, with some not included. In the table there are around 200,000 clones, around 89% of which are singletons. Material: PBMCs or T cells enriched from blood (not recorded which). The receptor source for this set is a man younger than 45 who had recovered from COVID-19. CDR3s include the opening cysteine and the closing phenylalanine or tryptophan. D genes are given only for firm matches. Size values are once, few and many counts, or a class for expanded clones, and some rows have none.

j_call: TRBJ2-1
d_call: NA
cdr3_length: 11
v_call: TRBV20-1
clone_size: NA
cdr3_aa: CSAGLYNEQFF
cdr3_nt: TGCAGTGCTGGACTCTACAATGAGCAGTTCTTC

j_call: TRBJ1-5
d_call: TRBD1
cdr3_length: 15
v_call: TRBV25-1
clone_size: NA
cdr3_aa: CASSAGTGIYQPQHF
cdr3_nt: TGTGCCAGCAGCGCCGGGACAGGGATCTATCAGCCCCAGCATTTT

j_call: TRBJ2-2
d_call: NA
cdr3_length: 15
v_call: TRBV5-1
clone_size: NA
cdr3_aa: CASSPGDLNTGELFF
cdr3_nt: TGCGCCAGCAGCCCCGGGGACTTGAACACCGGGGAGCTGTTTTTT

j_call: TRBJ1-6
d_call: TRBD1
cdr3_length: 14
v_call: TRBV9
clone_size: NA
cdr3_aa: CASSSSGGNSPLHF
cdr3_nt: TGTGCCAGCAGCTCTTCAGGGGGGAATTCACCCCTCCACTTT

j_call: TRBJ2-1
d_call: TRBD2
cdr3_length: 15
v_call: TRBV7-9
clone_size: NA
cdr3_aa: CASSPITSGGDEQFF
cdr3_nt: TGTGCCAGCAGCCCGATTACTAGCGGGGGTGATGAGCAGTTCTTC

j_call: TRBJ2-3
d_call: TRBD2
cdr3_length: 15
v_call: TRBV6-5
clone_size: NA
cdr3_aa: CASSIAGLTTDTQYF
cdr3_nt: TGTGCCAGCAGTATAGCGGGATTGACCACAGATACGCAGTATTTT

j_call: TRBJ1-5
d_call: NA
cdr3_length: 16
v_call: TRBV5-5
clone_size: once
cdr3_aa: CASSFYLAGVNQPQHF
cdr3_nt: TGTGCCAGCAGCTTTTATTTAGCAGGGGTCAATCAGCCCCAGCATTTT

j_call: TRBJ2-7
d_call: TRBD2
cdr3_length: 14
v_call: TRBV3-1/TRBV3-2
clone_size: NA
cdr3_aa: CASSQGSGSYEQYF
cdr3_nt: TGTGCCAGCAGCCAAGGGAGCGGGAGCTACGAGCAGTACTTC

j_call: TRBJ2-2
d_call: TRBD1
cdr3_length: 20
v_call: TRBV9
clone_size: NA
cdr3_aa: CASSVPGTGPNFSNTGELFF
cdr3_nt: TGTGCCAGCAGCGTCCCCGGGACAGGACCAAACTTCTCCAACACCGGGGAGCTGTTTTTT

j_call: TRBJ2-3
d_call: TRBD1
cdr3_length: 15
v_call: TRBV2
clone_size: NA
cdr3_aa: CASRRQGTSTDTQYF
cdr3_nt: TGTGCCAGCAGGCGACAGGGGACTAGCACAGATACGCAGTATTTT

j_call: TRBJ2-1
d_call: TRBD1
cdr3_length: 16
v_call: TRBV18
clone_size: NA
cdr3_aa: CASSGPTGGEDNEQFF
cdr3_nt: TGTGCCAGCTCAGGACCGACAGGGGGCGAAGACAATGAGCAGTTCTTC

j_call: TRBJ2-1
d_call: TRBD2
cdr3_length: 17
v_call: TRBV4-1
clone_size: NA
cdr3_aa: CASSQVVRSGSPNEQFF
cdr3_nt: TGCGCCAGCAGCCAAGTCGTTAGAAGCGGGAGTCCCAATGAGCAGTTCTTC

j_call: TRBJ2-1
d_call: TRBD2
cdr3_length: 15
v_call: TRBV24-1
clone_size: NA
cdr3_aa: CATSEGTSGNNEQFF
cdr3_nt: TGTGCCACCAGTGAGGGAACTAGCGGGAACAATGAGCAGTTCTTC

j_call: TRBJ2-3
d_call: TRBD2
cdr3_length: 16
v_call: TRBV4-3
clone_size: once
cdr3_aa: CASSQDSSGPTDTQYF
cdr3_nt: TGCGCCAGCAGCCAAGATTCTAGCGGACCCACAGATACGCAGTATTTT

j_call: TRBJ2-5
d_call: NA
cdr3_length: 17
v_call: TRBV7-2
clone_size: NA
cdr3_aa: CASSLLGSLGPWGTQYF
cdr3_nt: TGTGCCAGCAGCTTATTAGGGTCCCTGGGGCCTTGGGGGACCCAGTACTTC

j_call: TRBJ1-3
d_call: TRBD1
cdr3_length: 14
v_call: TRBV2
clone_size: NA
cdr3_aa: CASSVDRVTDTIYF
cdr3_nt: TGTGCCAGCAGTGTGGACAGGGTGACGGACACCATATATTTT

j_call: TRBJ1-3
d_call: NA
cdr3_length: 15
v_call: TRBV3-1/TRBV3-2
clone_size: NA
cdr3_aa: CASSLSTGNGNTIYF
cdr3_nt: TGTGCCAGCAGCCTCTCCACAGGTAATGGAAACACCATATATTTT

j_call: TRBJ2-7
d_call: TRBD2
cdr3_length: 15
v_call: TRBV7-2
clone_size: NA
cdr3_aa: CASSVGGLAGVEQYF
cdr3_nt: TGTGCCAGCAGCGTCGGAGGACTAGCGGGAGTTGAGCAGTACTTC

j_call: TRBJ2-5
d_call: TRBD2
cdr3_length: 16
v_call: TRBV7-2
clone_size: NA
cdr3_aa: CASSLVIAGTKETQYF
cdr3_nt: TGTGCCAGCAGCTTAGTGATAGCGGGGACCAAAGAGACCCAGTACTTC

j_call: TRBJ2-3
d_call: NA
cdr3_length: 19
v_call: TRBV24-1
clone_size: NA
cdr3_aa: CATSDLKSGAGLDTDTQYF
cdr3_nt: TGTGCCACCAGTGATTTGAAGTCTGGGGCGGGACTCGACACAGATACGCAGTATTTT

j_call: TRBJ2-1
d_call: TRBD2
cdr3_length: 10
v_call: TRBV11-2
clone_size: NA
cdr3_aa: CASKGGEQFF
cdr3_nt: TGTGCCAGCAAGGGAGGGGAGCAGTTCTTC

j_call: TRBJ2-7
d_call: TRBD1
cdr3_length: 15
v_call: TRBV30
clone_size: NA
cdr3_aa: CAWSTGTGDLNEQYF
cdr3_nt: TGTGCCTGGAGTACGGGGACAGGGGACCTAAACGAGCAGTACTTC

j_call: TRBJ1-1
d_call: TRBD1
cdr3_length: 14
v_call: TRBV11-2
clone_size: NA
cdr3_aa: CASSLEGANTEAFF
cdr3_nt: TGTGCCAGCAGCTTGGAGGGGGCGAACACTGAAGCTTTCTTT

j_call: TRBJ1-2
d_call: NA
cdr3_length: 14
v_call: TRBV4-3
clone_size: NA
cdr3_aa: CASSHLEINYGYTF
cdr3_nt: TGCGCCAGCAGCCATCTAGAGATTAACTATGGCTACACCTTC

j_call: TRBJ2-3
d_call: TRBD2
cdr3_length: 17
v_call: TRBV24-1
clone_size: once
cdr3_aa: CATSELAGDFSTDTQYF
cdr3_nt: TGTGCCACCAGTGAACTAGCGGGGGATTTTAGCACAGATACGCAGTATTTT

j_call: TRBJ1-4
d_call: TRBD1
cdr3_length: 16
v_call: TRBV7-9
clone_size: once
cdr3_aa: CASSLGQGPGNEKLFF
cdr3_nt: TGTGCCAGCAGCTTAGGACAGGGGCCCGGTAATGAAAAACTGTTTTTT

j_call: TRBJ2-1
d_call: NA
cdr3_length: 15
v_call: TRBV11-1
clone_size: NA
cdr3_aa: CASSPGSTAYNEQFF
cdr3_nt: TGTGCCAGCAGCCCGGGGAGCACTGCCTACAATGAGCAGTTCTTC

j_call: TRBJ1-5
d_call: TRBD1
cdr3_length: 15
v_call: TRBV5-1
clone_size: NA
cdr3_aa: CASRSGTGDAQPQHF
cdr3_nt: TGCGCCAGCAGATCCGGGACAGGGGACGCTCAGCCCCAGCATTTT

j_call: TRBJ1-2
d_call: NA
cdr3_length: 16
v_call: TRBV4-3
clone_size: NA
cdr3_aa: CASSQALGGKYYGYTF
cdr3_nt: TGCGCCAGCAGCCAAGCCCTGGGGGGAAAATACTATGGCTACACCTTC

j_call: TRBJ2-7
d_call: NA
cdr3_length: 13
v_call: TRBV2
clone_size: once
cdr3_aa: CASSDVGGHEQYF
cdr3_nt: TGTGCCAGCAGTGACGTCGGGGGGCACGAGCAGTACTTC

j_call: TRBJ1-2
d_call: TRBD1
cdr3_length: 15
v_call: TRBV7-2
clone_size: NA
cdr3_aa: CASSQRQGLNYGYTF
cdr3_nt: TGTGCCAGCAGCCAACGACAGGGGCTTAACTATGGCTACACCTTC

j_call: TRBJ2-2
d_call: NA
cdr3_length: 14
v_call: TRBV18
clone_size: NA
cdr3_aa: CASSPTGDTGELFF
cdr3_nt: TGTGCCAGCTCACCAACGGGGGATACCGGGGAGCTGTTTTTT

j_call: TRBJ1-3
d_call: NA
cdr3_length: 15
v_call: TRBV29-1
clone_size: NA
cdr3_aa: CSVGGPGPTGNTIYF
cdr3_nt: TGCAGCGTTGGGGGCCCAGGGCCTACTGGAAACACCATATATTTT

j_call: TRBJ2-7
d_call: TRBD2
cdr3_length: 15
v_call: TRBV5-4
clone_size: NA
cdr3_aa: CASSVISGRGYEQYF
cdr3_nt: TGTGCCAGCAGCGTGATAAGCGGGAGGGGGTACGAGCAGTACTTC

j_call: TRBJ1-4
d_call: NA
cdr3_length: 15
v_call: TRBV28
clone_size: NA
cdr3_aa: CASSPTGVKGEKLFF
cdr3_nt: TGTGCCAGCAGTCCGACAGGTGTTAAAGGAGAAAAACTGTTTTTT

j_call: TRBJ2-1
d_call: TRBD2
cdr3_length: 15
v_call: TRBV5-6
clone_size: few
cdr3_aa: CASSHSGGHYNEQFF
cdr3_nt: TGTGCCAGCAGCCATAGCGGGGGCCACTACAATGAGCAGTTCTTC

j_call: TRBJ2-1
d_call: TRBD1
cdr3_length: 14
v_call: TRBV6-5
clone_size: NA
cdr3_aa: CASSRQGALDEQFF
cdr3_nt: TGTGCCAGCAGTAGACAGGGGGCTCTTGATGAGCAGTTCTTC

j_call: TRBJ2-7
d_call: NA
cdr3_length: 14
v_call: TRBV9
clone_size: once
cdr3_aa: CASSVGSSSYEQYF
cdr3_nt: TGTGCCAGCAGCGTAGGTTCTAGCTCCTACGAGCAGTACTTC

j_call: TRBJ2-2
d_call: NA
cdr3_length: 16
v_call: TRBV5-7
clone_size: NA
cdr3_aa: CASSLYGGANTGELFF
cdr3_nt: TGTGCCAGCAGCTTGTATGGGGGCGCGAACACCGGGGAGCTGTTTTTT

j_call: TRBJ1-5
d_call: NA
cdr3_length: 13
v_call: TRBV2
clone_size: once
cdr3_aa: CASSDRVGQPQHF
cdr3_nt: TGTGCCAGCAGTGACAGGGTGGGTCAGCCCCAGCATTTT

j_call: TRBJ1-1
d_call: NA
cdr3_length: 14
v_call: TRBV19
clone_size: NA
cdr3_aa: CASSMAGLDTEAFF
cdr3_nt: TGTGCCAGTAGTATGGCAGGGTTGGACACTGAAGCTTTCTTT

j_call: TRBJ2-2
d_call: TRBD2
cdr3_length: 20
v_call: TRBV2
clone_size: NA
cdr3_aa: CASHQLQFLGGRQNTGELFF
cdr3_nt: TGTGCCAGCCACCAATTGCAGTTCCTAGGCGGGAGGCAGAACACCGGGGAGCTGTTTTTT

j_call: TRBJ1-2
d_call: NA
cdr3_length: 13
v_call: TRBV5-5
clone_size: NA
cdr3_aa: CASSLGGLYGYTF
cdr3_nt: TGTGCCAGCAGCTTGGGGGGGCTCTATGGCTACACCTTC

j_call: TRBJ1-1
d_call: NA
cdr3_length: 13
v_call: TRBV2
clone_size: NA
cdr3_aa: CASSGQTQTEAFF
cdr3_nt: TGTGCCAGCAGTGGCCAGACACAAACTGAAGCTTTCTTT

j_call: TRBJ2-7
d_call: NA
cdr3_length: 12
v_call: TRBV7-2
clone_size: NA
cdr3_aa: CASSPPGDEQYF
cdr3_nt: TGTGCCAGCAGCCCCCCCGGAGACGAGCAGTACTTC

j_call: TRBJ2-2
d_call: TRBD2
cdr3_length: 17
v_call: TRBV12-5
clone_size: NA
cdr3_aa: CASGWLAGGLNTGELFF
cdr3_nt: TGTGCTAGTGGCTGGCTAGCGGGAGGCCTCAACACCGGGGAGCTGTTTTTT

j_call: TRBJ2-3
d_call: TRBD2
cdr3_length: 15
v_call: TRBV18
clone_size: few
cdr3_aa: CASSPLAGVADTQYF
cdr3_nt: TGTGCCAGCTCCCCTCTAGCGGGAGTAGCTGATACGCAGTATTTT

j_call: TRBJ2-7
d_call: TRBD1
cdr3_length: 12
v_call: TRBV2
clone_size: NA
cdr3_aa: CASEDRVYEQYF
cdr3_nt: TGTGCCAGCGAAGACAGGGTCTACGAGCAGTACTTC

j_call: TRBJ1-1
d_call: TRBD1
cdr3_length: 14
v_call: TRBV5-4
clone_size: NA
cdr3_aa: CASSFQGADTEAFF
cdr3_nt: TGTGCCAGCAGCTTTCAGGGGGCGGACACTGAAGCTTTCTTT

j_call: TRBJ1-2
d_call: TRBD1
cdr3_length: 15
v_call: TRBV28
clone_size: NA
cdr3_aa: CASRTPRDRHYGYTF
cdr3_nt: TGTGCCAGCAGGACCCCGAGGGACAGACACTATGGCTACACCTTC

j_call: TRBJ2-5
d_call: TRBD2
cdr3_length: 15
v_call: TRBV9
clone_size: once
cdr3_aa: CASSTHGGAEETQYF
cdr3_nt: TGTGCCAGCAGCACCCACGGGGGGGCGGAAGAGACCCAGTACTTC

j_call: TRBJ1-5
d_call: NA
cdr3_length: 14
v_call: TRBV20-1
clone_size: NA
cdr3_aa: CSATEGQRNQPQHF
cdr3_nt: TGCAGTGCTACTGAGGGGCAACGCAATCAGCCCCAGCATTTT

j_call: TRBJ2-1
d_call: NA
cdr3_length: 15
v_call: TRBV10-1
clone_size: NA
cdr3_aa: CASSESGDKYNEQFF
cdr3_nt: TGCGCCAGCAGTGAGTCGGGGGACAAGTACAATGAGCAGTTCTTC

j_call: TRBJ1-1
d_call: TRBD1
cdr3_length: 17
v_call: TRBV5-5
clone_size: NA
cdr3_aa: CASSPGDREKEDTEAFF
cdr3_nt: TGTGCCAGCAGCCCGGGGGACAGGGAAAAAGAGGACACTGAAGCTTTCTTT

j_call: TRBJ2-1
d_call: TRBD2
cdr3_length: 14
v_call: TRBV10-3
clone_size: once
cdr3_aa: CAISESGGSGEQFF
cdr3_nt: TGTGCCATCAGTGAGTCGGGGGGGTCAGGTGAGCAGTTCTTC